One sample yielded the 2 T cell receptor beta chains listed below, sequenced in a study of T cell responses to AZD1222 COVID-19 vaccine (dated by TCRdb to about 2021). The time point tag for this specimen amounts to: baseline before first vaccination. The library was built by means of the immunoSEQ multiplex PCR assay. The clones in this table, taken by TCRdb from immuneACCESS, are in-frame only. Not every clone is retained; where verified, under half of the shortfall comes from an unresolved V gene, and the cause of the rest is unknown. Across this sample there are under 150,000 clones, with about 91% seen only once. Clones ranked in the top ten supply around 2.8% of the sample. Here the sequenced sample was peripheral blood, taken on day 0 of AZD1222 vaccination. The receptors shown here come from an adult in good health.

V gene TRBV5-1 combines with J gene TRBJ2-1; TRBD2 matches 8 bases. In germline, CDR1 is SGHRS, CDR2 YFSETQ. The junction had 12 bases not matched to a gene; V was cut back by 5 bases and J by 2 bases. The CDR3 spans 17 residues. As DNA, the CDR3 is TGCGCCAGCAGATCGACTCAGCGGGAGACGCCCTACAATGAGCAGTTCTTC. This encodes CASRSTQRETPYNEQFF.

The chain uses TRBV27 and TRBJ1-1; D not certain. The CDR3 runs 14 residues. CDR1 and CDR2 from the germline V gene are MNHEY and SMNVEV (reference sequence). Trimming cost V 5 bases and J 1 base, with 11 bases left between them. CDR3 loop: CASSGRGSNTEAFF. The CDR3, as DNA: TGTGCCAGCAGTGGACGGGGTTCGAACACTGAAGCTTTCTTT.